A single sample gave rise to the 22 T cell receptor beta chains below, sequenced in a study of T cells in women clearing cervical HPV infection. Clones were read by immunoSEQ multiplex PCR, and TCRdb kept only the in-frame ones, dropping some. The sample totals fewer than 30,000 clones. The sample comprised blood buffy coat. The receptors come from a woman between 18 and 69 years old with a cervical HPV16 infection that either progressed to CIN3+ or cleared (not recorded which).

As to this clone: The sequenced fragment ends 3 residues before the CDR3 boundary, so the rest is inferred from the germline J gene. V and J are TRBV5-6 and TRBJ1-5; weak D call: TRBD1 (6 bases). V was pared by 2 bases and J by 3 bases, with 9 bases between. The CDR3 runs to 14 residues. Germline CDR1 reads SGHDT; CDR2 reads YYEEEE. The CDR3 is CASSFRGVNQPQHF. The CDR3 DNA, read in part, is TGTGCCAGCAGCTTCAGGGGTGTCAATCAGCCC.

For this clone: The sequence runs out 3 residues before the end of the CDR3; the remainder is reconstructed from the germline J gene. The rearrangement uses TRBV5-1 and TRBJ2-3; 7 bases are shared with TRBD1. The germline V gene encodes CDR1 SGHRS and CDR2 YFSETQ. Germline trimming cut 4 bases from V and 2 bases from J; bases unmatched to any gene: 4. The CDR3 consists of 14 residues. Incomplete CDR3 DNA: TGCGCCAGCAGCGAGGGACAGCCCACAGATACG. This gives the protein CASSEGQPTDT. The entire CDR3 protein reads CASSEGQPTDTQYF.

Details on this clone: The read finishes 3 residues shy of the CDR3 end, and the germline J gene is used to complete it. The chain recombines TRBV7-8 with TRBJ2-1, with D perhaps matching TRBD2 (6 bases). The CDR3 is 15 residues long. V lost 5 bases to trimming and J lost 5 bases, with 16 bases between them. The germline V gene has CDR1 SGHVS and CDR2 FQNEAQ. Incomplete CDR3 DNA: TGTGCCAGCAGCCGCGGACTAATTACCCACAATGAG. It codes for CASSRGLITHNE. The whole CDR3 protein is CASSRGLITHNEQFF.

CDR3 DNA, as far as it was read: TGTGCCTGGAGTGTGCCGATTAGAGATGAG. This translates into CAWSVPIRDE. The entire CDR3 protein is CAWSVPIRDEQFF. V gene TRBV30 combines with J gene TRBJ2-1; D ambiguous. The read ends 3 residues before the CDR3 terminus; that terminus is restored from the germline J gene. CDR1 is GTSNPN, CDR2 SVGIG, per germline (reference sequence). This CDR3 contains 13 residues. Deletions cut 0 bases from V and 8 bases from J, with 11 bases between.

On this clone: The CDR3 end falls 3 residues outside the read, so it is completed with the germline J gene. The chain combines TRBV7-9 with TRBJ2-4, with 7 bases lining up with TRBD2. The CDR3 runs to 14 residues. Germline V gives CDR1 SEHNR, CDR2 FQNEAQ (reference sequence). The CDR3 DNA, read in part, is TGTGCCAGCAGCTTAGAGCGGGGTAGCTATGGT. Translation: CASSLERGSYG. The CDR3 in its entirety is CASSLERGSYGQYF.

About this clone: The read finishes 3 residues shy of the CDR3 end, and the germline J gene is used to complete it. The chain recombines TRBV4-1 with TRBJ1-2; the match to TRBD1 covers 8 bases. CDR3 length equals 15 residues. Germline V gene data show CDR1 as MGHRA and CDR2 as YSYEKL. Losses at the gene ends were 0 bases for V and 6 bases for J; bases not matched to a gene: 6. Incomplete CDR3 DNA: TGCGCCAGCAGCCAAGAGACAGGGGCTGTGGATGGC. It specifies CASSQETGAVDG. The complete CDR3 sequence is CASSQETGAVDGYTF.

The chain's CDR3 is CASSFTRVVEAFF. CDR3 DNA (partial): TGTGCCAGCAGCTTTACTCGAGTAGTGGAA. The V and J genes are TRBV7-2 and TRBJ1-1; D ambiguous. Sequencing ends 3 residues short of the CDR3 end; the germline J gene provides the rest. Germline-derived CDR1 and CDR2 are SGHTA and FQGNSA. The CDR3 totals 13 residues. Complete variable domain (other parts from reference TRBV7-2 and TRBJ1-1): GAGVSQSPSNKVTEKGKDVELRCDPISGHTALYWYRQSLGQGLEFLIYFQGNSAPDKSGLPSDRFSAERTGGSVSTLTIQRTQQEDSAVYLCASSFTRVVEAFFGQGTRLTVV.

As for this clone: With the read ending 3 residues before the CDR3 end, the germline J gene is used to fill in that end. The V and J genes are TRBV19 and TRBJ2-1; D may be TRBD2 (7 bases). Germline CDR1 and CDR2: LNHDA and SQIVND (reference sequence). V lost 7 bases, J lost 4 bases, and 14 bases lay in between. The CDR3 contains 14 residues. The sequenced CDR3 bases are TGTGCCAGTAACCGGGGGGCGCCGTACAATGAG. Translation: CASNRGAPYNE. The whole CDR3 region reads CASNRGAPYNEQFF. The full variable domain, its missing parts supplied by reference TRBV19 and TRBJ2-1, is DGGITQSPKYLFRKEGQNVTLSCEQNLNHDAMYWYRQDPGQGLRLIYYSQIVNDFQKGDIAEGYSVSREKKESFPLTVTSAQKNPTAFYLCASNRGAPYNEQFFGPGTRLTVL.

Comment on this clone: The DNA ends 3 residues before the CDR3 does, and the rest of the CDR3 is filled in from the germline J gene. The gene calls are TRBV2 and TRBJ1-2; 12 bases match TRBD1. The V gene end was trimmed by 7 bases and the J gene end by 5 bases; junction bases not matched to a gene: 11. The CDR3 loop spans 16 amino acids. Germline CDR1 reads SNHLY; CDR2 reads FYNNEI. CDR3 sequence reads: CASTTGTGGMGYGYTF. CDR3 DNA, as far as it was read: TGTGCCAGCACCACCGGGACAGGGGGCATGGGATATGGC.

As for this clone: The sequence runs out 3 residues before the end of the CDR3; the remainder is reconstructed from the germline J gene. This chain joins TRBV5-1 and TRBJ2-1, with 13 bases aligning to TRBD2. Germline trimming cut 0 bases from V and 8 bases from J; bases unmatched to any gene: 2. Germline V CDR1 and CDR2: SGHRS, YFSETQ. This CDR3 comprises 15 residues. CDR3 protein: CASSLGLAGGYEQFF. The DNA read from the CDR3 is TGCGCCAGCAGCTTGGGACTAGCGGGGGGATATGAG.

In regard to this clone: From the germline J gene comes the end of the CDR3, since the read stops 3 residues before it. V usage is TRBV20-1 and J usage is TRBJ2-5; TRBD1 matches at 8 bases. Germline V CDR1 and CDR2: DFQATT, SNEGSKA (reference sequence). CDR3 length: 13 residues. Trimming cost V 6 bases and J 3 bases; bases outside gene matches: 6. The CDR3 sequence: CSASTGVKETQYF. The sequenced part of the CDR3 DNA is TGCAGTGCCTCGACAGGGGTCAAAGAGACC.

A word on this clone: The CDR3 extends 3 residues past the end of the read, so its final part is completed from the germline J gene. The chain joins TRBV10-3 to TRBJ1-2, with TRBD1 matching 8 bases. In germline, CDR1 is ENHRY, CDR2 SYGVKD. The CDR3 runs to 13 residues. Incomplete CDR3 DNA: TGTGCCACCTTATCGCAGGGGGCTCAAGGC. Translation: CATLSQGAQG. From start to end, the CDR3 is CATLSQGAQGYTF.

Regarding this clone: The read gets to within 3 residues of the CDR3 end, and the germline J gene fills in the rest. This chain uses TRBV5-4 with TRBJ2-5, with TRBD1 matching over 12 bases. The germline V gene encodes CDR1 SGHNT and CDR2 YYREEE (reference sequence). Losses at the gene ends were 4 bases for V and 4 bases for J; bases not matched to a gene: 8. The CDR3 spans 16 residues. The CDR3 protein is CASSKPGQGAPETQYF. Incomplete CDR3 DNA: TGTGCCAGCAGCAAACCGGGACAGGGGGCGCCAGAGACC. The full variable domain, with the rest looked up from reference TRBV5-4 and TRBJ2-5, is ETGVTQSPTHLIKTRGQQVTLRCSSQSGHNTVSWYQQALGQGPQFIFQYYREEENGRGNFPPRFSGLQFPNYSSELNVNALELDDSALYLCASSKPGQGAPETQYFGPGTRLLVL.

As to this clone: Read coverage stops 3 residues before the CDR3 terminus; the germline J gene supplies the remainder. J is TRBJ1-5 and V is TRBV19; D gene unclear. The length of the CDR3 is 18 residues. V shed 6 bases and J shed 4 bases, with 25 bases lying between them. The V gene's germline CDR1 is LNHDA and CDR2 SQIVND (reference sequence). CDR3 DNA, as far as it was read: TGTGCCAGTAGCTCCCGAGAGCCAGGTCCACCCCTGAATCAGCCC. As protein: CASSSREPGPPLNQP. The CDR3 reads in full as CASSSREPGPPLNQPQHF.

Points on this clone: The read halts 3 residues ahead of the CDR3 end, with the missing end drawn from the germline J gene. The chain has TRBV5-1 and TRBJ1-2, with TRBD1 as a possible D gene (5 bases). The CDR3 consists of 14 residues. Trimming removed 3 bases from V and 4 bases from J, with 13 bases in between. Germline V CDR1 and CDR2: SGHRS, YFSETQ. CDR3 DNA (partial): TGCGCCAGCAGCTCAACGACAGCCGTCTATGGC. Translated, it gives CASSSTTAVYG. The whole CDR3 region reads CASSSTTAVYGYTF. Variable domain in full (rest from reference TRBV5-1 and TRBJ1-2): KAGVTQTPRYLIKTRGQQVTLSCSPISGHRSVSWYQQTPGQGLQFLFEYFSETQRNKGNFPGRFSGRQFSNSRSEMNVSTLELGDSALYLCASSSTTAVYGYTFGSGTRLTVV.

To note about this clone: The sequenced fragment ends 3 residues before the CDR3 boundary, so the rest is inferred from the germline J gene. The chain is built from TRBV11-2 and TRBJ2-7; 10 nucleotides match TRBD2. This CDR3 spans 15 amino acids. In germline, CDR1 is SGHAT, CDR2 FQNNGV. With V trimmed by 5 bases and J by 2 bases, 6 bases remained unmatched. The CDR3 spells CASSPRTSGAYEQYF. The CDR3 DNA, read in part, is TGTGCCAGCAGCCCCAGGACTAGCGGTGCCTACGAG. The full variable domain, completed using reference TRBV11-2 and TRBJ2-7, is EAGVAQSPRYKIIEKRQSVAFWCNPISGHATLYWYQQILGQGPKLLIQFQNNGVVDDSQLPKDRFSAERLKGVDSTLKIQPAKLEDSAVYLCASSPRTSGAYEQYFGPGTRLTVT.

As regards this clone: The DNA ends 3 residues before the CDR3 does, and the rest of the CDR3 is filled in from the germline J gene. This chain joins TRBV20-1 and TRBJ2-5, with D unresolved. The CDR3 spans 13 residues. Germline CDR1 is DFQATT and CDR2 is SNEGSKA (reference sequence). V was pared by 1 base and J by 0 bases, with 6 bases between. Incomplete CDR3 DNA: TGCAGTGCTAGAGGGGCAGACCAAGAGACC. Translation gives CSARGADQET. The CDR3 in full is CSARGADQETQYF.

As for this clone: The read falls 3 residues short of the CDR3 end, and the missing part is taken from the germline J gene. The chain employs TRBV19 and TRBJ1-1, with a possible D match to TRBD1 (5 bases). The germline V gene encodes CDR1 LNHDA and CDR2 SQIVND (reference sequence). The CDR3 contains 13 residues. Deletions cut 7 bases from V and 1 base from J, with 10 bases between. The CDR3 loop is CASTPTANTEAFF. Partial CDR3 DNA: TGTGCCAGTACCCCGACAGCGAACACTGAA.

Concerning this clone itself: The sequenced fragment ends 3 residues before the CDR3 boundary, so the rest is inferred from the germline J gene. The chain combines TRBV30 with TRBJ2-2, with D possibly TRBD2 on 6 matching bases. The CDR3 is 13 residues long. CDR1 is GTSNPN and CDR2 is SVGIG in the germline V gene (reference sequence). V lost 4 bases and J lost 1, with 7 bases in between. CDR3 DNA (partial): TGTGCCTGGAAAGCGGGGAACACCGGGGAG. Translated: CAWKAGNTGE. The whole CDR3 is CAWKAGNTGELFF.

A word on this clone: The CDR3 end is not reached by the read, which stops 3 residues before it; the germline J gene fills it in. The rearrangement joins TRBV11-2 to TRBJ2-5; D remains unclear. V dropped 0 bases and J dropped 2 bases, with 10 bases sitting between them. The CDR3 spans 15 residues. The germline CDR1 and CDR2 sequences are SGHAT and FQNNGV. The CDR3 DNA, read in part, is TGTGCCAGCAGCTTAGAGGGCTTGCAACAAGAGACC. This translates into CASSLEGLQQET. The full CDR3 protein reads CASSLEGLQQETQYF.

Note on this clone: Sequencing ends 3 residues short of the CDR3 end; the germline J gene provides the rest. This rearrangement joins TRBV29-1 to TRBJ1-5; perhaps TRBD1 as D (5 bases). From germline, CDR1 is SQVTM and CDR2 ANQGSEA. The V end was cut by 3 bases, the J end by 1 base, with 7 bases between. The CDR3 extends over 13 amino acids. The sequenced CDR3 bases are TGCAGCGTTGACCAGGGCAGCAATCAGCCC. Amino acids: CSVDQGSNQP. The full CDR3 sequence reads CSVDQGSNQPQHF.

Here the CDR3 reads CASSLAGHRPNEKLFF. CDR3 bases read: TGCGCCAGCAGCTTGGCCGGTCACAGACCTAATGAAAAA. The V call is TRBV5-1, the J call TRBJ1-4; D not resolved. Coverage ceases 3 residues before the CDR3 finishes, and the germline J gene fills in the end. V was pared by 0 bases and J by 3 bases, with 12 bases between. The CDR3 spans 16 residues. Germline V CDR1 and CDR2: SGHRS, YFSETQ.